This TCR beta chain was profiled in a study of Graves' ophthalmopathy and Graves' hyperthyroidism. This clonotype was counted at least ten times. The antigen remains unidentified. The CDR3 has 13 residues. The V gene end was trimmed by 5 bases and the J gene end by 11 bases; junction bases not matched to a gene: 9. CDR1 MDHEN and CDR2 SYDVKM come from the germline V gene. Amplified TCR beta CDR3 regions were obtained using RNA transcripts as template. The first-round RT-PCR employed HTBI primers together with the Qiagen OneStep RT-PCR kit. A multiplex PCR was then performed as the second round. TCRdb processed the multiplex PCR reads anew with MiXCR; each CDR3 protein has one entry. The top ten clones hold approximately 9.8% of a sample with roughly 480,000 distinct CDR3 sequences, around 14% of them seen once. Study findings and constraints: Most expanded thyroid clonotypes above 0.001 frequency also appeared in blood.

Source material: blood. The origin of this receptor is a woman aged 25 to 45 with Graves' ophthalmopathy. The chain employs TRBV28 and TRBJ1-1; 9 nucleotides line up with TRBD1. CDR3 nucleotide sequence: TGTGCCAGCAGTATCACAGGGGGCGCGGTGGCTTTCTTT. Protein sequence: CASSITGGAVAFF.